The 24 T cell receptor beta chains below come from one sample, sequenced in a study of shared clonotypes between healthy human individuals. Produced via immunoSEQ multiplex PCR; TCRdb's table is partial and in-frame only. The sample lists approximately 500,000 clones, almost 80% occurring once. The specimen sequenced was PBMCs. These receptors were taken from a woman aged 40 to 55 in good health. Some clones in this sample may be carry-over from other donors' samples.

This clone was seen more than once but under ten times. The V and J genes are TRBV14 and TRBJ2-3, with 8 bases lining up with TRBD1. The germline CDR1 and CDR2 sequences are SGHDN and FVKESK. The CDR3 totals 15 residues. Germline trimming cut 4 bases from V and 1 base from J; bases unmatched to any gene: 4. DNA of the CDR3: TGTGCCAGCAGCCTCAGGGGGCGCCGCACAGATACGCAGTATTTT. Its translation: CASSLRGRRTDTQYF.

This chain uses TRBV30 with TRBJ1-4; D ambiguous. The ends were cut back, 3 bases at V and 5 bases at J, with 16 bases in the middle. CDR1 and CDR2 from the germline V gene are GTSNPN and SVGIG (reference sequence). CDR3 size: 15 residues. The CDR3 loop is CAWSLTGFGNEKLFF. The CDR3 region has the DNA TGTGCCTGGAGCCTTACTGGGTTCGGGAATGAAAAACTGTTTTTT.

The CDR3: CASSPTGGGTDTQYF. The CDR3 DNA reads TGTGCCAGCTCACCGACAGGGGGTGGCACAGATACGCAGTATTTT. The chain is built from TRBV18 and TRBJ2-3, with TRBD1 matching over 9 bases. The germline V gene has CDR1 KGHSH and CDR2 LQKENI. V lost 3 bases to trimming and J lost 1 base; unmatched junction nucleotides: 2. The CDR3 runs 15 residues. Using reference TRBV18 and TRBJ2-3 for the parts outside the CDR3, the full variable domain is NAGVMQNPRHLVRRRGQEARLRCSPMKGHSHVYWYRQLPEEGLKFMVYLQKENIIDESGMPKERFSAEFPKEGPSILRIQQVVRGDSAAYFCASSPTGGGTDTQYFGPGTRLTVL.

The chain recombines TRBV7-8 with TRBJ1-2; TRBD1 agrees at 7 bases. The J segment lost 3 bases and the V segment lost 1 base, leaving 2 bases of the junction unmatched. The germline V gene has CDR1 SGHVS and CDR2 FQNEAQ. The CDR3 is made up of 14 amino acids. The CDR3: CASSLGGTDYGYTF. The CDR3 DNA sequence: TGTGCCAGCAGCTTAGGAGGGACAGACTATGGCTACACCTTC.

The rearrangement links TRBV2 to TRBJ2-5, with unresolved D. V lost 7 bases and J lost 4, with 7 bases in between. Germline V gives CDR1 SNHLY, CDR2 FYNNEI. CDR3 length equals 11 residues. The CDR3 region is CASTEVETQYF. CDR3 DNA: TGTGCCAGCACCGAGGTAGAGACCCAGTACTTC.

On this clone: Only one base separates this from a far larger clonotype, so it likely reflects a read error. The V call is TRBV4-2, the J call TRBJ2-7, with D perhaps TRBD1 (6 bases). The CDR3 is 15 amino acids. Germline lookup yields CDR1 LGHNA and CDR2 YNFKEQ. The CDR3 nucleotides are TGTGCCAGCAGCCAAACCCAGGGGAGCTCCTACGGGCAGTACTTC. This encodes CASSQTQGSSYGQYF.

The rearrangement joins TRBV27 to TRBJ2-7; D is unclear. This CDR3 has 15 amino acids. Per the germline V gene, CDR1 is MNHEY and CDR2 is SMNVEV (reference sequence). Trimming shortened V by 0 bases and J by 7 bases, and 16 bases separated the two germline ends. This CDR3 reads CASSLSVRTGKEQYF. The DNA for the CDR3 is TGTGCCAGCAGTTTATCGGTGCGTACCGGAAAGGAGCAGTACTTC.

About this clone: The same CDR3 can be traced to other DNA sequences in this sample. The V and J genes are TRBV29-1 and TRBJ1-1, with D uncertain. CDR1 is SQVTM and CDR2 is ANQGSEA in the germline V gene. V lost 5 bases to trimming and J lost 6 bases, with 13 bases between them. The CDR3 contains 12 residues. The CDR3 loop is CSVSRGDAEAFF. The CDR3 DNA follows: TGCAGCGTTAGTCGGGGAGACGCTGAAGCTTTCTTT. The full variable domain, rest sourced from reference TRBV29-1 and TRBJ1-1, is SAVISQKPSRDICQRGTSLTIQCQVDSQVTMMFWYRQQPGQSLTLIATANQGSEATYESGFVIDKFPISRPNLTFSTLTVSNMSPEDSSIYLCSVSRGDAEAFFGQGTRLTVV.

This clone was seen only a few times. V gene TRBV30 combines with J gene TRBJ2-5; 9 nucleotides match TRBD2. Germline trimming cut 0 bases from V and 0 bases from J; bases unmatched to any gene: 2. Germline loops: CDR1 GTSNPN, CDR2 SVGIG (reference sequence). The CDR3 loop spans 15 amino acids. CDR3 DNA: TGTGCCTGGAGTGTAGGCGGGAGGGACCAAGAGACCCAGTACTTC. Protein product: CAWSVGGRDQETQYF.

Only a few counts were recorded for this clone. The J gene is TRBJ2-7, the V gene TRBV2; D is uncertain. CDR1 and CDR2 (germline): SNHLY, FYNNEI. The CDR3 runs to 14 residues. V was shortened by 4 bases and J by 3 bases, with 13 bases between the two germline ends. CDR3 region: CASSVYGPLYEQYF. For the CDR3, the DNA is TGTGCCAGCAGTGTTTACGGACCCCTCTACGAGCAGTACTTC.

The V gene is TRBV19, the J gene TRBJ2-2; 7 nucleotides match TRBD1. The CDR3 is 14 residues long. CDR1 and CDR2 from the germline V gene are LNHDA and SQIVND (reference sequence). J was trimmed by 7 bases and V by 5 bases; bases with no gene match: 7. The DNA for the CDR3 is TGTGCCAGTAGTCGCGACAGGGCTGGCGGGGAGCTGTTTTTT. It specifies CASSRDRAGGELFF.

The genes are TRBV7-2 and TRBJ2-2; 13 bases are shared with TRBD2. V lost 6 bases, J lost 7 bases, and 8 bases stayed unmatched. Germline CDR1 SGHTA, CDR2 FQGNSA. This CDR3 spans 16 amino acids. The CDR3 nucleotides read TGTGCCAGCAGTTATGGACTAGCGGGAGCGGGCGGGGAGCTGTTTTTT. As protein: CASSYGLAGAGGELFF.

Turning to this clone: The sample contains more than one DNA sequence encoding this CDR3. This chain joins TRBV9 and TRBJ2-3; 11 nucleotides align to TRBD2. The CDR3 has 15 residues. Germline CDR1 is SGDLS and CDR2 is YYNGEE. Trimming took 3 bases from V and 6 from J; bases not matched to a gene: 6. DNA for the CDR3: TGTGCCAGCAGCGCCGGGACTAGCGGTGGGGATACGCAGTATTTT. Residues: CASSAGTSGGDTQYF.

The chain combines TRBV19 with TRBJ1-5, with a tentative D call TRBD1 (6 bases). The V end was cut by 8 bases, the J end by 0 bases, with 23 bases between. The CDR3 spans 18 residues. Per the germline V gene, CDR1 is LNHDA and CDR2 is SQIVND (reference sequence). CDR3 sequence (DNA): TGTGCCAGTCCTCGGGACACCCACGCCCGTTATAGCAATCAGCCCCAGCATTTT. It yields the protein CASPRDTHARYSNQPQHF.

Here the CDR3 DNA reads TGTGCCAGCAGCCTGGGGGCTGGGGAGACCCAGTACTTC. Amino acids: CASSLGAGETQYF. This chain links TRBV7-2 with TRBJ2-5; tentatively, D is TRBD1 (6 bases). This CDR3 region has 13 residues. Trimming left V 5 bases short and J 5 bases short, with 12 bases between. Germline loops: CDR1 SGHTA, CDR2 FQGNSA.

CDR3: CASSLLASSNEQFF. CDR3 DNA sequence: TGTGCCAGCAGCTTACTGGCTTCGAGCAATGAGCAGTTCTTC. The chain couples TRBV7-2 to TRBJ2-1; D is unclear. The CDR3 consists of 14 residues. Germline V gives CDR1 SGHTA, CDR2 FQGNSA. The germline V and J ends were trimmed by 2 bases and 6 bases, with 11 bases remaining between them.

This clone appeared once. CDR3 sequence: CASRLSGAGEAYGYTF. In nucleotides, the CDR3 is TGTGCCAGCAGACTTTCGGGGGCGGGGGAGGCGTATGGCTACACCTTC. The chain couples TRBV28 to TRBJ1-2; D perhaps matches TRBD1 (6 bases). Germline V gives CDR1 MDHEN, CDR2 SYDVKM. V was trimmed by 6 bases and J by 5 bases, leaving 22 bases between them. The length of the CDR3 is 16 residues.

The table lists this clone with a count of one. The chain has TRBV7-8 and TRBJ2-7, with D uncertain. CDR1 is SGHVS and CDR2 is FQNEAQ in the germline V gene. The CDR3 totals 13 residues. The germline V and J ends were trimmed by 6 bases and 6 bases, with 15 bases remaining between them. This CDR3 reads CASSFSRDAEQYF. The DNA of the CDR3 is TGTGCCAGCAGTTTCTCTAGGGATGCCGAGCAGTACTTC.

The count of this clone is one. The V and J genes are TRBV15 and TRBJ1-5; tentative D call: TRBD1 (5 bases). This CDR3 has 16 amino acids. V gave up 1 base and J gave up 0 bases, with 10 bases separating them. CDR1 and CDR2 from the germline V gene are LNHNV and YYDKDF (reference sequence). The CDR3 DNA is TGTGCCACCAGCAGAGGGGGCAAGGATAGCAATCAGCCCCAGCATTTT. The encoded protein is CATSRGGKDSNQPQHF.

The chain carries TRBV7-2 and TRBJ2-1; TRBD1 is a possible D gene (6 bases). Germline CDR1 reads SGHTA; CDR2 reads FQGNSA. There are 13 residues in the CDR3. V lost 1 base, J lost 9 bases, and 10 bases lay in between. The CDR3, as DNA: TGTGCCAGCAGCTTAGACAGGGTTGCTGAGCAGTTCTTC. Its translation: CASSLDRVAEQFF.

As DNA, the CDR3 is TGTGCCAGTAGTATGCCAGAGCGGACAGGGAGGAGCACTGAAGCTTTCTTT. Its protein product is CASSMPERTGRSTEAFF. The chain is built from TRBV19 and TRBJ1-1; 8 bases are shared with TRBD1. Germline CDR1 and CDR2: LNHDA and SQIVND (reference sequence). CDR3 length: 17 amino acids. Germline trimming cut 3 bases from V and 4 bases from J; bases unmatched to any gene: 13.

This chain connects TRBV18 to TRBJ2-5, with TRBD1 as a possible D gene (6 bases). This CDR3 is 14 amino acids long. The V gene lost 1 base and the J gene lost 5 bases, with 11 bases spanning the gap. Looked up from germline, CDR1 is KGHSH and CDR2 is LQKENI. The DNA for the CDR3 is TGTGCCAGCTCACCACGCCGGCAGGGGGAGACCCAGTACTTC. This gives the protein CASSPRRQGETQYF.

This clone was recorded once. One base separates it from a far larger clone, so it is likely a read error. Other DNA sequences from this sample encode an identical CDR3 as well. The genes are TRBV6-6 and TRBJ2-7; 8 nucleotides line up with TRBD2. Germline values: CDR1 MNHNY, CDR2 SVGAGI (reference sequence). The CDR3 extends over 12 amino acids. CDR3 sequence (DNA): TGTGCTGCCAGCGGGAGAGGCCTCGAGCAGTACTTC. Its translation: CAASGRGLEQYF.

V usage is TRBV5-1 and J usage is TRBJ2-3; 7 bases fit TRBD1. The CDR3 loop spans 14 amino acids. From germline, CDR1 is SGHRS and CDR2 YFSETQ. V shed 2 bases and J 2 bases; nucleotides not matched to a gene: 2. CDR3 in DNA: TGCGCCAGCAGCTTCGGACAGGTCACAGATACGCAGTATTTT. Translated, it gives CASSFGQVTDTQYF.